This TCR beta chain was sequenced during a study of cytomegalovirus exposure and HLA in healthy donors. The CDR3 contains 17 residues. The PCR used 60 Vbeta and 13 Jbeta primers. Sequenced by immunoSEQ multiplex PCR; TCRdb stores in-frame clones only, minus some. The sample yields 60,000 or so clones, 60% to 80% seen once. General study points: Three chains linked to CMV were shown in vitro to be specific for CMV antigens. A few V segments could not be told apart, such as TRBV6-2 and TRBV6-3, and were left out. In presence/absence analyses, roughly uniform sequencing depth across donors was assumed.

On this clone itself: The antigen remains undetermined.

The chain is built from TRBV12-2 and TRBJ2-5; the table's D gene call, TRBD2, was not cross checked with the DNA. TRBV12-2 constitutes a pseudogene. The sequencing input was PBMCs. The sequence came from a female donor in good health and CMV-seronegative. As DNA, the CDR3 is TGTGCAAGTCGCTTAGGGCTAGCGGGGCCCTTTACGGAGACCCAGTACTTC. Amino acids: CASRLGLAGPFTETQYF.